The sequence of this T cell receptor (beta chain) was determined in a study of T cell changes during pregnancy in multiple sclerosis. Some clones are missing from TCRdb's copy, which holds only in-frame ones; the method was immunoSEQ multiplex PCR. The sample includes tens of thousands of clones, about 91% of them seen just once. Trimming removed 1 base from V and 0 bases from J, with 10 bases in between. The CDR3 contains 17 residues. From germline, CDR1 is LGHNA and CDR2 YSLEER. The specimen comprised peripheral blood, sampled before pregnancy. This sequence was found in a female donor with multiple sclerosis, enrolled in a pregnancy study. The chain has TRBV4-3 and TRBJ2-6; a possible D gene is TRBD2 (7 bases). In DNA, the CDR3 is TGCGCCAGCAGCCAAGGGGGGGGCCCCTCTGGGGCCAACGTCCTGACTTTC. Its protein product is CASSQGGGPSGANVLTF.